This T cell receptor (beta chain) was profiled in a study of breast tumors, draining lymph nodes, adjacent tissues. Whole-study findings and limits: Compared with basal-like, luminal-like tumors shared significantly more repertoire with nontumor tissue. Data fit most tumor T cells coming from lymph node, expanding in tumor. Tumor repertoires ranked between lymph nodes and nontumor tissue in diversity, with V and J gene preferences.

TCRdb ran MiXCR on the multiplex PCR reads and lists one entry per CDR3 protein. The sample includes about 200,000 distinct CDR3 sequences, 31% seen only once; the top ten take roughly 4.3%. This clonotype is labeled as medium-sized (0.01 to 0.1%). What it binds is not known. Samples came from axillary lymph nodes draining the breast cancer. The CDR3 extends over 12 amino acids. Between the trimmed V and J ends, which lost 8 bases and 2 bases, there was a span of 9 bases. The sequenced sample consisted of axillary lymph node tissue. This chain joins TRBV12-3 or TRBV12-4 and TRBJ1-2, with D possibly TRBD1 on 5 matching bases. This TCR was sampled from a female donor with breast cancer. Some clones in this sample may be carry-over from other donors' samples. CDR3 loop: CASGDGNYGYTF. DNA of the CDR3: TGTGCCAGCGGGGACGGGAACTATGGCTACACCTTC.